The entry below gives a single T cell receptor (beta chain) sequence along with its context. The data belong to a study of CD8+CD57+ T cells in acquired aplastic anemia. At the level of the study: The sorted CD4+ and CD8+ cells yielded an average around 3.2 ug of DNA.

Genomic DNA served as template for TCR beta VDJ and CDR3 profiling. MiXCR, applied by TCRdb to the reads, yields one record per CDR3 protein. The data contain 50,000 to 65,000 distinct CDR3 sequences, approximately 50% of them singletons. Whoever was chosen for sequencing had shown CD8+CD57+ cell expansion by flow cytometry. Each patient had severe acquired aplastic anemia. CDR1 is LNHNV and CDR2 is YYDKDF in the germline V gene (reference sequence). The CDR3 is made up of 15 amino acids. The V end lost 5 bases, the J end lost 2 bases, and 12 bases lay between the germline ends. The receptor was derived from a human donor with aplastic anemia. J is TRBJ1-4 and V is TRBV15; D call uncertain. The sequenced material came from sorted CD4+, CD8+, or CD8+CD57+ T cells (not recorded which) from PBMCs. CDR3 loop: CATSVYPGTNEKLFF. CDR3 coding DNA: TGTGCCACCAGCGTGTATCCTGGCACTAATGAAAAACTGTTTTTT. Variable domain in full (rest from reference TRBV15 and TRBJ1-4): DAMVIQNPRYQVTQFGKPVTLSCSQTLNHNVMYWYQQKSSQAPKLLFHYYDKDFNNEADTPDNFQSRRPNTSFCFLDIRSPGLGDTAMYLCATSVYPGTNEKLFFGSGTQLSVL.